This T cell receptor (beta chain) was recovered during a study of T cell clonality in common variable immunodeficiency. The CDR3 is 12 amino acids. Germline V gives CDR1 SGHTA, CDR2 FQGNSA. General observations from the study: In common variable immunodeficiency, TCR beta chains reportedly carried fewer deletions and N-nucleotide insertions.

Assay used: immunoSEQ multiplex PCR; TCRdb lists only in-frame clones, some missing. Singletons are absent from the sample, which has around 30,000 clones. This clone was counted a few times. Its specificity is not known. The read finishes 3 residues shy of the CDR3 end, and the germline J gene is used to complete it. The V gene is TRBV7-2, the J gene TRBJ1-1; 8 bases are a match to TRBD1. The specimen was peripheral blood mononuclear cells. The TCR sequence derives from a human donor with common variable immunodeficiency. CDR3 in amino acids: CASSLTGGGAFF. CDR3 DNA, as far as it was read: TGTGCCAGCAGCCTCACAGGGGGGGGA.